A single sample is the source of the 30 T cell receptor beta chains below, sequenced in a study of T cell responses to AZD1222 COVID-19 vaccine (dated by TCRdb to the early 2020s). Explained via the paper, the time point label denotes: baseline before first vaccination. Library method: the immunoSEQ multiplex PCR assay. Sourced from immuneACCESS, this table was stored by TCRdb with only in-frame sequences that have V and J called. A share of the clones is absent; for the studies checked, an unresolved V gene accounts for under half, and the remainder has no known explanation. This sample gives more than 95,000 clones in total; 70% to 90% of them show up just once. Of the sample, approximately 4.5% falls within the top ten clones. The sequences come from peripheral blood, collected on day 0 of AZD1222 vaccination. The origin of the receptors is an adult in good health.

This chain links TRBV5-8 with TRBJ1-1; no clear D. This CDR3 comprises 13 residues. Deletions cut 1 base from V and 3 bases from J, with 7 bases between. Germline assignment: CDR1 SGHTS and CDR2 YDEGEE. The CDR3 sequence: CASSLFFDTEAFF. CDR3 nucleotides: TGTGCCAGCAGCTTGTTTTTCGACACTGAAGCTTTCTTT.

The chain has TRBV27 and TRBJ1-5, with D unclear. Trimming removed 5 bases at V and 2 bases at J, with 13 bases between. Germline values: CDR1 MNHEY, CDR2 SMNVEV (reference sequence). This CDR3 is built from 15 residues. For the CDR3, the DNA is TGTGCCAGCAGTCCCCGTCCGACCGGCAATCAGCCCCAGCATTTT. Its translation: CASSPRPTGNQPQHF.

This chain connects TRBV5-1 to TRBJ2-1; TRBD1 matches at 7 bases. CDR1 and CDR2 from the germline V gene are SGHRS and YFSETQ. The CDR3 runs 15 residues. V dropped 4 bases and J dropped 2; count of bases not matched to a gene: 6. DNA of the CDR3: TGCGCCAGCAGCATCCGGACAGGCGCCTACAATGAGCAGTTCTTC. Translating it yields CASSIRTGAYNEQFF.

The CDR3 DNA sequence: TGTGCCAGCAGCCCGTCCCCGGCCAGCTCCTACAATGAGCAGTTCTTC. Amino acids: CASSPSPASSYNEQFF. V gene TRBV7-9 combines with J gene TRBJ2-1; D is undetermined. The CDR3 runs to 16 residues. The germline V gene encodes CDR1 SEHNR and CDR2 FQNEAQ (reference sequence). Trimming took 5 bases from V and 0 from J, leaving 14 bases between them.

The V and J genes are TRBV6-5 and TRBJ2-1, with 10 bases identical to TRBD1. This CDR3 has 14 amino acids. Germline V lookup: CDR1 MNHEY, CDR2 SVGAGI. Trimming removed 9 bases from V and 2 bases from J; junction bases left unmatched: 4. This CDR3 is CASSGTGAYNEQFF. In DNA form, the CDR3 reads TGTGCCAGTTCCGGGACAGGGGCCTACAATGAGCAGTTCTTC.

The chain is built from TRBV30 and TRBJ1-4; D might be TRBD1 (5 bases). The CDR3 length is 12 residues. Germline V gives CDR1 GTSNPN, CDR2 SVGIG (reference sequence). V lost 0 bases and J 14 bases, leaving 13 bases between the germline ends. CDR3: CAWSVMIGTLFF. The CDR3 DNA sequence: TGTGCCTGGAGTGTTATGATCGGGACGCTGTTTTTT.

The chain employs TRBV7-9 and TRBJ2-3; D might be TRBD2 (7 bases). The CDR3 extends over 19 amino acids. CDR1 and CDR2 from the germline V gene are SEHNR and FQNEAQ (reference sequence). The V gene lost 4 bases and the J gene lost 2 bases, with 25 bases spanning the gap. The chain's CDR3 is CASSSMLSRGPRVTDTQYF. Here the CDR3 DNA reads TGTGCCAGCAGCTCCATGTTGTCGCGGGGGCCTCGAGTCACAGATACGCAGTATTTT. Combining the CDR3 with reference TRBV7-9 and TRBJ2-3 gives the whole variable domain DTGVSQNPRHKITKRGQNVTFRCDPISEHNRLYWYRQTLGQGPEFLTYFQNEAQLEKSRLLSDRFSAERPKGSFSTLEIQRTEQGDSAMYLCASSSMLSRGPRVTDTQYFGPGTRLTVL.

The V gene is TRBV2, the J gene TRBJ1-5; a weak D match, TRBD1 (6 bases). The CDR3 has 14 residues. V lost 7 bases, J lost 4 bases, and 14 bases lay in between. Germline CDR1 SNHLY, CDR2 FYNNEI. Here the CDR3 DNA reads TGTGCCAGCACAGGGGTAGGGGAAAATCAGCCCCAGCATTTT. Translation gives CASTGVGENQPQHF.

V gene TRBV2 combines with J gene TRBJ1-6, with a weak D call TRBD1 (6 bases). The CDR3 is made up of 14 amino acids. V lost 7 bases and J 6 bases, leaving 13 bases between the germline ends. CDR1 and CDR2 from the germline V gene are SNHLY and FYNNEI. CDR3 in DNA: TGTGCCAGCAAGGGGGAACCTTCTAATTCACCCCTCCACTTT. This translates into CASKGEPSNSPLHF.

The rearrangement links TRBV6-2 or TRBV6-3 to TRBJ2-7; D might be TRBD1 or TRBD2, each matching 5 bases. The CDR3 consists of 15 residues. V was shortened by 2 bases and J by 0 bases, with 11 bases between the two germline ends. The germline V gene has CDR1 MNHEY and CDR2 SVGEGT. Written as DNA, the CDR3 is TGTGCCAGCAGTTACGTAAGAGGGGACTCCTACGAGCAGTACTTC. Translating gives CASSYVRGDSYEQYF.

The rearrangement links TRBV11-2 to TRBJ1-2; weak D call: TRBD1 (6 bases). CDR3 length: 15 amino acids. The germline V gene encodes CDR1 SGHAT and CDR2 FQNNGV. Trimming removed 4 bases from V and 8 bases from J, with 20 bases in between. Written as DNA, the CDR3 is TGTGCCAGCAGCTCCCTATCAGGGGACTACCTCGGCTACACCTTC. As protein: CASSSLSGDYLGYTF.

The chain is built from TRBV5-5 and TRBJ2-5, with D perhaps TRBD2 (6 bases). Germline V gene lookup returns CDR1 SGHKS and CDR2 YYEKEE (reference sequence). The V and J ends lost 6 bases and 3 bases respectively, with 12 bases between them. The CDR3 extends over 13 amino acids. Here the CDR3 reads CASKYGEEETQYF. The CDR3 nucleotides read TGTGCCAGCAAGTACGGGGAGGAAGAGACCCAGTACTTC.

This chain's CDR3 is CASSLGSNYGYTF. DNA for the CDR3: TGTGCCAGCAGCCTAGGGTCCAACTATGGCTACACCTTC. The chain is built from TRBV6-2 or TRBV6-3 and TRBJ1-2; no firm D call. Trimming took off 6 bases at V and 2 bases at J, with 10 bases between the two ends. Germline V gene data show CDR1 as MNHEY and CDR2 as SVGEGT. CDR3 length: 13 amino acids.

This clone occurred a few times. The chain uses TRBV21-1 and TRBJ1-3; the D segment call TRBD1 is taken from the table without a DNA check. TRBV21-1 is a pseudogene segment. This CDR3 contains 18 residues. The CDR3 sequence is CASSPRGPELVAGNTIYF. Here the CDR3 DNA reads TGTGCCAGCAGCCCCAGGGGGCCAGAGCTAGTGGCTGGAAACACCATATATTTT.

The chain employs TRBV7-2 and TRBJ2-3; the match to TRBD2 covers 7 bases. Germline V gene sequence: CDR1 SGHTA, CDR2 FQGNSA. V lost 3 bases and J lost 2; bases outside the gene matches: 5. This CDR3 is built from 15 residues. The CDR3 spells CASSFQRGNTDTQYF. In DNA, the CDR3 is TGTGCCAGCAGCTTCCAGCGGGGAAACACAGATACGCAGTATTTT. Full variable domain (outside the CDR3, taken from reference TRBV7-2 and TRBJ2-3): GAGVSQSPSNKVTEKGKDVELRCDPISGHTALYWYRQSLGQGLEFLIYFQGNSAPDKSGLPSDRFSAERTGGSVSTLTIQRTQQEDSAVYLCASSFQRGNTDTQYFGPGTRLTVL.

The chain is built from TRBV11-2 and TRBJ1-5; D is perhaps TRBD1 (6 bases). V gave up 0 bases and J gave up 6 bases, with 6 bases separating them. Per the germline V gene, CDR1 is SGHAT and CDR2 is FQNNGV. The CDR3 runs to 13 residues. The CDR3 DNA is TGTGCCAGCAGCTTAGACAGGGGTCAGCCCCAGCATTTT. Encoded protein: CASSLDRGQPQHF.

The chain employs TRBV2 and TRBJ2-3; D not resolved. The germline V and J ends were trimmed by 2 bases and 11 bases, with 2 bases remaining between them. This CDR3 has 9 amino acids. Germline lookup yields CDR1 SNHLY and CDR2 FYNNEI. The CDR3 DNA reads TGTGCCAGCAGTGAAAGGCAGTATTTT. It specifies CASSERQYF.

The chain employs TRBV29-1 and TRBJ2-5, with a tentative D call TRBD2 (6 bases). This CDR3 has 12 amino acids. V lost 6 bases and J lost 5, with 13 bases in between. Per the germline V gene, CDR1 is SQVTM and CDR2 is ANQGSEA. The CDR3 sequence is CSVTPGAETQYF. The CDR3 bases are TGCAGCGTCACACCGGGAGCTGAGACCCAGTACTTC.

J is TRBJ2-3 and V is TRBV30, with D unclear. This CDR3 has 11 amino acids. Germline V lookup: CDR1 GTSNPN, CDR2 SVGIG (reference sequence). Written as DNA, the CDR3 is TGTGCTTCTAAAGACACAGATACGCAGTATTTT. Its translation is CASKDTDTQYF. Variable domain in full (rest from reference TRBV30 and TRBJ2-3): SQTIHQWPATLVQPVGSPLSLECTVEGTSNPNLYWYRQAAGRGLQLLFYSVGIGQISSEVPQNLSASRPQDRQFILSSKKLLLSDSGFYLCASKDTDTQYFGPGTRLTVL.

This chain uses TRBV10-3 with TRBJ1-4, with D possibly matching TRBD1 (5 bases). Germline V gives CDR1 ENHRY, CDR2 SYGVKD. V was clipped by 10 bases and J by 3 bases, with 9 bases between them. The CDR3 sequence is 12 residues long. CDR3 residues: CATGTSNEKLFF. The CDR3 nucleotides read TGTGCCACCGGGACCTCTAATGAAAAACTGTTTTTT.

This sequence joins TRBV9 and TRBJ2-7; TRBD2 agrees at 7 bases. V lost 1 base to trimming and J lost 2 bases; unmatched junction nucleotides: 9. From germline, CDR1 is SGDLS and CDR2 YYNGEE. CDR3 size: 16 residues. This CDR3 reads CASSVSVGGVAYEQYF. CDR3 nucleotides: TGTGCCAGCAGCGTATCAGTGGGAGGGGTGGCCTACGAGCAGTACTTC.

V gene TRBV5-5 combines with J gene TRBJ1-5; TRBD1 agrees at 9 bases. Germline loops: CDR1 SGHKS, CDR2 YYEKEE (reference sequence). The CDR3 runs to 14 residues. Germline trimming cut 4 bases from V and 3 bases from J; bases unmatched to any gene: 2. The CDR3 DNA follows: TGTGCCAGCAGCAGGACAGGGGACAATCAGCCCCAGCATTTT. Protein sequence: CASSRTGDNQPQHF.

V gene TRBV3-1 (or the pseudogene TRBV3-2) combines with J gene TRBJ2-3; perhaps TRBD2 as D (5 bases). Germline lookup yields CDR1 LGHDT and CDR2 YNNKEL (reference sequence). There are 15 residues in the CDR3. Trimming removed 1 base from V and 8 bases from J, with 16 bases in between. CDR3 nucleotides: TGTGCCAGCAGCCAAGGGGCGCGGGCAACGACTACGCAGTATTTT. It yields the protein CASSQGARATTTQYF.

This chain uses TRBV28 with TRBJ2-2, with D hard to call. Germline CDR1 reads MDHEN; CDR2 reads SYDVKM. CDR3 length: 12 amino acids. The V gene lost 8 bases and the J gene lost 8 bases, with 12 bases spanning the gap. The CDR3 sequence: CASATGPGELFF. The CDR3 region has the DNA TGTGCCAGCGCCACCGGTCCGGGGGAGCTGTTTTTT.

The chain carries TRBV28 and TRBJ2-1, with D possibly being TRBD2 (6 bases). Per germline, CDR1 MDHEN and CDR2 SYDVKM. With 8 bases removed from V and 13 bases from J, the gap between germline ends came to 21 bases. The CDR3 extends over 13 amino acids. CDR3 in DNA: TGTGCCAGCGAATGGGCTAGCGTGAGGTATCAGTTCTTC. Translating it yields CASEWASVRYQFF.

The V and J genes are TRBV28 and TRBJ1-4, with D possibly matching TRBD1 (5 bases). The V and J ends lost 8 bases and 4 bases respectively, with 11 bases between them. The CDR3 loop spans 13 amino acids. Germline-derived CDR1 and CDR2 are MDHEN and SYDVKM. As DNA, the CDR3 is TGTGCCAGCCGTAGGGACTTTAATGAAAAACTGTTTTTT. Amino acids: CASRRDFNEKLFF.

The chain has TRBV5-1 and TRBJ2-3, with 9 nucleotides matching TRBD1. Per germline, CDR1 SGHRS and CDR2 YFSETQ. This CDR3 contains 16 residues. V shed 0 bases and J 2 bases; nucleotides not matched to a gene: 4. The CDR3 region is CASSLDGQGNTDTQYF. DNA of the CDR3: TGCGCCAGCAGCTTGGATGGACAGGGGAACACAGATACGCAGTATTTT.

This rearrangement joins TRBV7-2 to TRBJ2-7; TRBD2 agrees at 8 bases. V lost 4 bases, J lost 1 base, and 9 bases stayed unmatched. This CDR3 spans 16 amino acids. CDR1 and CDR2 (germline): SGHTA, FQGNSA. CDR3 DNA: TGTGCCAGCAGCTCCCCTAACGAGCGGGGGTCCTACGAGCAGTACTTC. It translates to CASSSPNERGSYEQYF.

J is TRBJ2-1 and V is TRBV28; 7 nucleotides line up with TRBD1. This CDR3 spans 13 amino acids. J lost 10 bases, V lost 7 bases, and 10 bases had no gene match. Germline CDR1 reads MDHEN; CDR2 reads SYDVKM. The DNA of the CDR3 is TGTGCCAGCAACCCGGGACAGCCTGGGGAGCAGTTCTTC. Translated, it gives CASNPGQPGEQFF.

The chain joins TRBV19 to TRBJ1-6, with D possibly TRBD1 on 5 matching bases. With 4 bases removed from V and 7 bases from J, the gap between germline ends came to 26 bases. This CDR3 region has 19 residues. Germline V CDR1 and CDR2: LNHDA, SQIVND (reference sequence). CDR3 residues: CASSTFGTAFLEANSPLHF. The CDR3 bases are TGTGCCAGTAGTACATTCGGGACTGCTTTTCTTGAGGCCAATTCACCCCTCCACTTT.